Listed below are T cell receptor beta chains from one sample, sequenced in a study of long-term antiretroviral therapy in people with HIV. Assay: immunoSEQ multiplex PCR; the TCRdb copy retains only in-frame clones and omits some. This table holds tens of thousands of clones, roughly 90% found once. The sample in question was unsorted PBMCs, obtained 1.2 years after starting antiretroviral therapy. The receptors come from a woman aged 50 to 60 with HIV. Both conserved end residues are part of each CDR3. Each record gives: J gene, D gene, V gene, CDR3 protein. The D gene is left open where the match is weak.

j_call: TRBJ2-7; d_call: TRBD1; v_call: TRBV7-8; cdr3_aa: CASSLVVGDRGVYEQYF
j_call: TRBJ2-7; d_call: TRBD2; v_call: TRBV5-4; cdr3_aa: CASSSGLVGYEQYF
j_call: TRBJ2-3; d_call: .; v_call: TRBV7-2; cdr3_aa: CASSLAPGNTDTQYF
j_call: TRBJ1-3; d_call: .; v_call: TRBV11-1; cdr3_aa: CASSLRGAGPGNTIYF
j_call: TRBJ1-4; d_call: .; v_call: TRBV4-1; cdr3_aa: CASSNYLLGVEKLFF
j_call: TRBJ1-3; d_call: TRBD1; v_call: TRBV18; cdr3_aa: CASSPSGTGSGNTIYF
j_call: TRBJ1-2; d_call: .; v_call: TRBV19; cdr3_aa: CASSASTVNYGYTF
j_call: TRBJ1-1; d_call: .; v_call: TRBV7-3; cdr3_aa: CASSLQPLGTVNTEAFF
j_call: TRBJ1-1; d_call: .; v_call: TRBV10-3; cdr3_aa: CAISVRPNTEAFF
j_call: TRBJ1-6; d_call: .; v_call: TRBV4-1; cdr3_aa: CASSQGNDGNSPLHF
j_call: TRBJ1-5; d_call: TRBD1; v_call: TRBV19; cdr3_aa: CASSIGQGLGVSNQPQHF
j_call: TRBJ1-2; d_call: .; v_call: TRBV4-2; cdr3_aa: CASSQEVSYGYTF
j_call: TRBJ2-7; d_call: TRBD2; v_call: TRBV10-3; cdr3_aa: CAISEGTSGGYEQYF
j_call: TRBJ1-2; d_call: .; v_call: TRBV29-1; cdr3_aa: CSARTDYGYTF
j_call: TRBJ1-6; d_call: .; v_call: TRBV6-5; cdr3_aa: CASTGGRINSPLHF
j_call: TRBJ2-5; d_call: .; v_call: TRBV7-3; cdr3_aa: CASSSGPQETQYF
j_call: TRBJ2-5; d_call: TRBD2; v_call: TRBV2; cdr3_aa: CASRGLAQETQYF
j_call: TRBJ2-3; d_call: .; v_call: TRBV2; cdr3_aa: CASRLTEADTQYF
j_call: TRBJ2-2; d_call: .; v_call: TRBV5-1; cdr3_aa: CASSREANTGELFF
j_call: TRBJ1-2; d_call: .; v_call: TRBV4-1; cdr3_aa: CASSQGAFYGYTF
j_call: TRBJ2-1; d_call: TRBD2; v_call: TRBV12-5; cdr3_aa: CASGPALAGGPNEQFF
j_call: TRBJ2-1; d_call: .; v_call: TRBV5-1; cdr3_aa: CASSVGRSSYNEQFF
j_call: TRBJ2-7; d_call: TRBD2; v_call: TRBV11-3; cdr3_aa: CASSPQSGGAYEQYF
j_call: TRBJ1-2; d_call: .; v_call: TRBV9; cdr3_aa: CASSSEVLYGYTF
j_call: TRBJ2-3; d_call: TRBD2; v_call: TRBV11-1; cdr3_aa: CASSPATSGGVDTQYF
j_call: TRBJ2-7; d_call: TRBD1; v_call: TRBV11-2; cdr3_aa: CASSLGGTGAYEQYF